Presented here are 31 T cell receptor beta chains from one specimen sequenced in a study of CD8 T cells in Susac syndrome. After extraction with the RNeasy kit, about 0.45 to 1 ug of the RNA was reverse transcribed using random hexamers. One entry per CDR3 protein, called by TCRdb with MiXCR from the immunoSEQ multiplex PCR reads. The table records some 160,000 distinct CDR3 sequences, about 91% of them present only once. Input material: CD4+ T cells from PBMCs. These receptors all come from a human donor in good health.

This sequence joins TRBV5-6 and TRBJ1-5; 8 nucleotides align to TRBD1. CDR3 length equals 14 residues. The V gene's germline CDR1 is SGHDT and CDR2 YYEEEE. The junction had 7 bases not matched to a gene; V was cut back by 4 bases and J by 7 bases. The CDR3 nucleotides read TGTGCCAGCAGCCATGGACAGGGTCGCCAGCCCCAGCATTTT. It specifies CASSHGQGRQPQHF.

Concerning this clonotype: One end of the junction does not line up with germline, which may come from a read error. CDR3 residues: CASISGGAPYEVFF. In DNA form, the CDR3 reads TGTGCCAGCATTTCCGGGGGGGCCCCCTATGAAGTTTTCTTT. The chain uses TRBV2 and TRBJ1-1; the D gene is possibly TRBD1 (6 bases). CDR1 is SNHLY, CDR2 FYNNEI, per germline. The CDR3 is 14 amino acids.

CDR3 region: CASSLGGGRVPQHF. In nucleotides, the CDR3 is TGTGCCAGCAGCTTAGGTGGGGGGCGGGTGCCCCAGCATTTT. The chain links TRBV7-9 to TRBJ1-5; D is possibly TRBD1 (6 bases). Germline loops: CDR1 SEHNR, CDR2 FQNEAQ (reference sequence). Trimming took 1 base from V and 9 from J, leaving 13 bases between them. The CDR3 has 14 amino acids.

The chain joins TRBV6-5 to TRBJ1-2; weak D call: TRBD1 (5 bases). This CDR3 is 15 amino acids long. The germline gives CDR1 MNHEY, CDR2 SVGAGI. Trimming left V 6 bases short and J 4 bases short, with 18 bases between. In DNA, the CDR3 is TGTGCCAGCAGCAACCGGGACCCCCGGTCCTATGGCTACACCTTC. It yields the protein CASSNRDPRSYGYTF.

Worth noting for this clonotype: The junction differs from germline at one of its ends, possibly a read error. V is TRBV5-1 and J is TRBJ2-2; 10 bases line up with TRBD1. The germline gives CDR1 SGHRS, CDR2 YFSETQ. CDR3 length equals 16 residues. CDR3 residues: CATSLGTGANTGELFF. The CDR3 nucleotides read TGCGCCACCAGCCTCGGGACAGGGGCGAACACCGGGGAGCTGTTTTTT.

The chain recombines TRBV29-1 with TRBJ2-7; TRBD1 agrees at 10 bases. Looked up from germline, CDR1 is SQVTM and CDR2 is ANQGSEA. The CDR3 has 14 amino acids. After removal of 7 bases from V and 4 bases from J, the junction contained 10 bases not matched to a gene. The CDR3 region is CSAKYGTGVYEQYF. CDR3 sequence (DNA): TGCAGCGCCAAGTACGGGACAGGGGTTTACGAGCAGTACTTC.

Only a few counts were recorded for this clonotype. The V call is TRBV30, the J call TRBJ2-7; D might be TRBD2 (6 bases). V shed 4 bases and J shed 3 bases, with 10 bases lying between them. The CDR3 consists of 12 residues. CDR1 and CDR2 (germline): GTSNPN, SVGIG (reference sequence). CDR3 protein: CAWNGGNYEQYF. CDR3 DNA: TGTGCCTGGAACGGAGGGAACTACGAGCAGTACTTC.

This chain uses TRBV14 with TRBJ1-6, with TRBD1 as a possible D gene (6 bases). V lost 4 bases to trimming and J lost 9 bases, with 13 bases between them. The CDR3 is 14 amino acids. Germline V gives CDR1 SGHDN, CDR2 FVKESK. The CDR3 here is CASSRGGFGSPLHF. DNA of the CDR3: TGTGCCAGCAGCCGCGGGGGCTTCGGTTCACCCCTCCACTTT.

This sequence joins TRBV6-6 and TRBJ2-3; 9 bases line up with TRBD2. V lost 0 bases and J lost 5; bases outside the gene matches: 6. CDR1 is MNHNY, CDR2 SVGAGI, per germline (reference sequence). This CDR3 region has 16 residues. CDR3 sequence (DNA): TGTGCCAGCAGTTACTCGATTAGCGGGAGAGGAGATACGCAGTATTTT. It encodes CASSYSISGRGDTQYF.

V usage is TRBV7-2 and J usage is TRBJ2-7; D not certain. Germline CDR1 SGHTA, CDR2 FQGNSA. The CDR3 length is 13 residues. Trimming took 5 bases from V and 5 from J, leaving 13 bases between them. The CDR3 spells CASSALYRNEQYF. Written as DNA, the CDR3 is TGTGCCAGCAGCGCCCTCTACCGAAACGAGCAGTACTTC.

The CDR3, as DNA: TGTGCCAGCAGTCCCTCCTGGTCCCGCGGCGAAAAACTGTTTTTT. Its translation: CASSPSWSRGEKLFF. V is TRBV28 and J is TRBJ1-4; D call uncertain. The CDR3 consists of 15 residues. V lost 5 bases and J lost 8, with 18 bases in between. Germline CDR1 MDHEN, CDR2 SYDVKM.

The J gene is TRBJ1-2, the V gene TRBV28; tentative D call: TRBD1 (6 bases). The CDR3 is 15 residues long. With 7 bases removed from V and 7 bases from J, the gap between germline ends came to 22 bases. CDR1 and CDR2 (germline): MDHEN, SYDVKM. CDR3 amino acids: CASIPPGGHFSGYTF. For the CDR3, the DNA is TGTGCCAGCATCCCTCCTGGGGGGCACTTCTCTGGCTACACCTTC.

The chain couples TRBV20-1 to TRBJ2-3, with D tentatively TRBD2 (5 bases). Germline CDR1 DFQATT, CDR2 SNEGSKA (reference sequence). The V gene lost 5 bases and the J gene lost 0 bases, with 15 bases spanning the gap. The CDR3 length is 15 residues. CDR3: CSAEGEQMSTDTQYF. The CDR3 DNA reads TGCAGTGCTGAGGGTGAACAGATGAGCACAGATACGCAGTATTTT.

This chain joins TRBV20-1 and TRBJ1-1, with TRBD1 matching 9 bases. This CDR3 spans 14 amino acids. The J segment lost 1 base and the V segment lost 4 bases, leaving 4 bases of the junction unmatched. Germline V gives CDR1 DFQATT, CDR2 SNEGSKA (reference sequence). Here the CDR3 DNA reads TGCAGTGCTAAACAGGGGGCCCAGAACACTGAAGCTTTCTTT. It codes for CSAKQGAQNTEAFF.

CDR3 sequence: CASSNLGPSGSRETQYF. CDR3 coding DNA: TGTGCCAGCAGCAATCTTGGTCCTAGCGGGAGTAGGGAGACCCAGTACTTC. J is TRBJ2-5 and V is TRBV5-4; 10 nucleotides agree with TRBD2. Germline assignment: CDR1 SGHNT and CDR2 YYREEE (reference sequence). Trimming took 4 bases from V and 5 from J; bases not matched to a gene: 14. CDR3 size: 17 residues.

This clonotype is a singleton in its sample. V is TRBV20-1 and J is TRBJ2-7; a weak D match, TRBD2 (7 bases). Germline assignment: CDR1 DFQATT and CDR2 SNEGSKA (reference sequence). Trimming left V 6 bases short and J 5 bases short, with 20 bases between. The CDR3 totals 14 residues. CDR3 nucleotide sequence: TGCAGTGCGGGGGGGCAGGTGGGGTCCGACGAGCAGTACTTC. Encoded protein: CSAGGQVGSDEQYF.

The chain links TRBV5-1 to TRBJ2-4; D remains unclear. The CDR3 has 12 amino acids. Germline CDR1 SGHRS, CDR2 YFSETQ. Deletions cut 2 bases from V and 5 bases from J, with 5 bases between. The CDR3 DNA is TGCGCCAGCAGCTTAAACGAAAACATTCAGTACTTC. It codes for CASSLNENIQYF.

The chain joins TRBV6-1 to TRBJ2-7; 7 positions match TRBD1. V was clipped by 6 bases and J by 2 bases; unmatched bases: 10. The CDR3 length is 15 residues. Per the germline V gene, CDR1 is MNHNS and CDR2 is SASEGT. The CDR3 DNA reads TGTGCCAGCAGGACGGCCCGGCAGGGGGCCTACGAGCAGTACTTC. It encodes CASRTARQGAYEQYF.

The chain uses TRBV12-3 or TRBV12-4 and TRBJ2-1; D not certain. The CDR3 totals 13 residues. The ends were cut back, 3 bases at V and 12 bases at J, with 15 bases in the middle. CDR3: CASSLGSRAAQFF. In DNA form, the CDR3 reads TGTGCCAGCAGTTTGGGTTCCCGCGCAGCGCAGTTCTTC.

This clonotype was recorded only once. V usage is TRBV30 and J usage is TRBJ1-2; weak D call: TRBD1 (6 bases). The CDR3 contains 12 residues. V was pared by 2 bases and J by 5 bases, with 9 bases between. Germline lookup yields CDR1 GTSNPN and CDR2 SVGIG (reference sequence). The CDR3 loop reads CAWSRDTYGYTF. The CDR3 DNA reads as TGTGCCTGGAGTCGGGACACGTATGGCTACACCTTC.

The chain has TRBV4-3 and TRBJ2-2, with D unclear. The germline CDR1 and CDR2 sequences are LGHNA and YSLEER. Deletions cut 0 bases from V and 0 bases from J, with 17 bases between. The CDR3 is 19 residues long. Here the CDR3 DNA reads TGCGCCAGCAGCCAAGATCGGAAGGGTAGCTCAGCGAACACCGGGGAGCTGTTTTTT. It yields the protein CASSQDRKGSSANTGELFF.

The chain uses TRBV18 and TRBJ2-4; TRBD2 matches 9 bases. Looked up from germline, CDR1 is KGHSH and CDR2 is LQKENI. With V trimmed by 1 base and J by 0 bases, 7 bases remained unmatched. This CDR3 contains 18 residues. CDR3 nucleotides: TGTGCCAGCTCACCACAGCGGGGGGCAGGTTTAGCCAAAAACATTCAGTACTTC. This gives the protein CASSPQRGAGLAKNIQYF.

This sequence joins TRBV6-2 or TRBV6-3 and TRBJ2-7, with D tentatively TRBD1 or TRBD2 (6 bases each). This CDR3 region has 14 residues. Germline V gene sequence: CDR1 MNHEY, CDR2 SVGEGT. The germline V and J ends were trimmed by 7 bases and 0 bases, with 13 bases remaining between them. The CDR3 loop reads CASIPGGHSYEQYF. The CDR3, as DNA: TGTGCCAGCATACCCGGGGGCCACTCCTACGAGCAGTACTTC.

On this clonotype: In this CDR3 the conserved last residue, phenylalanine or tryptophan, is missing, so a read error is likely. The J gene is TRBJ1-3, the V gene TRBV27; unclear D gene. The CDR3 covers 16 residues. Per germline, CDR1 MNHEY and CDR2 SMNVEV (reference sequence). Trimming took off 8 bases at V and 0 bases at J, with 17 bases between the two ends. The CDR3 nucleotides read TGTGCCAGCGGAACCGGACGCCAGCCCTCTGGAAACACCATATATCTT. It encodes CASGTGRQPSGNTIYL.

This chain connects TRBV3-1 to TRBJ2-2, with 8 positions matching TRBD1. Germline loops: CDR1 LGHDT, CDR2 YNNKEL (reference sequence). The junction had 11 bases not matched to a gene; V was cut back by 4 bases and J by 7 bases. This CDR3 is built from 16 residues. For the CDR3, the DNA is TGTGCCAGCAGCCCTCACCTGACAGGGGAATACGGGGAGCTGTTTTTT. Translation gives CASSPHLTGEYGELFF.

The rearrangement joins TRBV7-8 to TRBJ2-7; TRBD2 agrees at 9 bases. This CDR3 is built from 16 residues. V shed 1 base, J shed 0 bases, and the junction held 4 bases outside the gene matches. The germline V gene encodes CDR1 SGHVS and CDR2 FQNEAQ. For the CDR3, the DNA is TGTGCCAGCAGCTTAGACGCGGGAGGGCCCTCCTACGAGCAGTACTTC. Translation: CASSLDAGGPSYEQYF.

CDR3 sequence: CASERPTDTQYF. The CDR3 coding sequence is TGTGCCAGCGAGCGCCCCACAGATACGCAGTATTTT. V usage is TRBV28 and J usage is TRBJ2-3; D is ambiguous. The germline CDR1 and CDR2 sequences are MDHEN and SYDVKM. V was pared by 8 bases and J by 2 bases, with 8 bases between. The CDR3 loop spans 12 amino acids.

The rearrangement links TRBV20-1 to TRBJ2-7, with D unclear. Germline V gene lookup returns CDR1 DFQATT and CDR2 SNEGSKA (reference sequence). The CDR3 covers 14 residues. V was shortened by 6 bases and J by 3 bases, with 18 bases between the two germline ends. The CDR3 DNA sequence: TGCAGTGCCTCCTCCATCCGATTTGGCTACGAGCAGTACTTC. Its protein is CSASSIRFGYEQYF.

This clonotype has a single count. The genes are TRBV20-1 and TRBJ1-2, with a tentative D call TRBD1 (5 bases). Trimming pared 0 bases from V and 7 bases from J, leaving 9 bases between. The CDR3 is 12 amino acids. In germline, CDR1 is DFQATT, CDR2 SNEGSKA (reference sequence). DNA of the CDR3: TGCAGTGCTAGAGAACAGGATGCTGGCTACACCTTC. It encodes CSAREQDAGYTF.

This chain links TRBV6-5 with TRBJ2-7; perhaps TRBD2 as D (7 bases). Germline loops: CDR1 MNHEY, CDR2 SVGAGI. Trimming removed 7 bases at V and 0 bases at J, with 16 bases between. CDR3 length: 15 amino acids. CDR3 amino acids: CASNKRGAYSYEQYF. CDR3 sequence (DNA): TGTGCCAGCAACAAACGGGGGGCCTACTCCTACGAGCAGTACTTC.

The chain joins TRBV20-1 to TRBJ2-5; D unclear. The germline CDR1 and CDR2 sequences are DFQATT and SNEGSKA (reference sequence). Trimming removed 6 bases at V and 4 bases at J, with 18 bases between. The CDR3 totals 14 residues. The CDR3 sequence is CSAPSPPAVETQYF. DNA of the CDR3: TGCAGTGCCCCCTCGCCCCCTGCCGTAGAGACCCAGTACTTC.